These 25 T cell receptor beta chains were all obtained from the same sample, sequenced in a study of blood T cell repertoires in COVID-19. Here immunoSEQ multiplex PCR was the method, and the copy in TCRdb shows in-frame clones only, minus some. This table holds around 140,000 clones, almost 80% found once. Sequencing used PBMCs or T cells enriched from blood (not recorded which). All receptors derive from a woman in her fifties or sixties who had recovered from COVID-19.

The chain joins TRBV7-9 to TRBJ2-7; possible D gene TRBD2, 5 bases. Per germline, CDR1 SEHNR and CDR2 FQNEAQ (reference sequence). The length of the CDR3 is 13 residues. V dropped 3 bases and J dropped 5 bases, with 11 bases sitting between them. CDR3 region: CASSFEGRDEQYF. The DNA of the CDR3 is TGTGCCAGCAGCTTCGAGGGTAGAGACGAGCAGTACTTC.

The CDR3 DNA reads as TGCGCCAGCAGTGCCCGGGGAACTCCCTACGAGCAGTACTTC. Translation: CASSARGTPYEQYF. The rearrangement uses TRBV10-1 and TRBJ2-7; perhaps TRBD2 as D (5 bases). Trimming took off 4 bases at V and 2 bases at J, with 12 bases between the two ends. In germline, CDR1 is WNHNN, CDR2 SYGVQD (reference sequence). This CDR3 is 14 amino acids long.

The rearrangement uses TRBV14 and TRBJ2-1, with D possibly being TRBD2 (6 bases). The CDR3 runs 16 residues. Trimming took off 2 bases at V and 0 bases at J, with 11 bases between the two ends. Germline-derived CDR1 and CDR2 are SGHDN and FVKESK. This CDR3 reads CASSQISGFSYNEQFF. CDR3 DNA sequence: TGTGCCAGCAGCCAAATCAGCGGGTTCTCCTACAATGAGCAGTTCTTC.

The chain recombines TRBV23-1 with TRBJ2-4, with 8 bases lining up with TRBD2. TRBV23-1 is classed as an ORF, of uncertain function. The CDR3 consists of 22 residues. After removal of 3 bases from V and 0 bases from J, the junction contained 22 bases not matched to a gene. Here the CDR3 reads CASSHGVGGGTREGLAKNIQYF. The CDR3 DNA is TGCGCCAGCAGTCATGGTGTAGGGGGTGGGACCCGGGAGGGGCTAGCCAAAAACATTCAGTACTTC.

V and J are TRBV5-1 and TRBJ1-3; D might be TRBD1 (6 bases). V dropped 4 bases and J dropped 0 bases, with 11 bases sitting between them. The CDR3 has 15 residues. In germline, CDR1 is SGHRS, CDR2 YFSETQ. The CDR3 loop is CASSPTGTSGNTIYF. The CDR3, as DNA: TGCGCCAGCAGCCCTACAGGGACCTCTGGAAACACCATATATTTT.

This clone was recorded only once. V gene TRBV18 combines with J gene TRBJ2-3, with 10 bases that match TRBD2. Germline V gives CDR1 KGHSH, CDR2 LQKENI. The CDR3 spans 20 residues. J lost 0 bases, V lost 0 bases, and 12 bases had no gene match. CDR3 in DNA: TGTGCCAGCTCACCACCTTCAATAGCGGGGGGCCTTCTTAGCACAGATACGCAGTATTTT. Translation gives CASSPPSIAGGLLSTDTQYF.

The V and J genes are TRBV11-2 and TRBJ2-7; maybe TRBD2 (6 bases). The germline V gene has CDR1 SGHAT and CDR2 FQNNGV. This CDR3 has 14 residues. Trimming took 4 bases from V and 1 from J, leaving 11 bases between them. The CDR3 here is CASSYARGSYEQYF. CDR3 nucleotides: TGTGCCAGCAGCTATGCTCGGGGGTCCTACGAGCAGTACTTC. Full variable domain (outside the CDR3, taken from reference TRBV11-2 and TRBJ2-7): EAGVAQSPRYKIIEKRQSVAFWCNPISGHATLYWYQQILGQGPKLLIQFQNNGVVDDSQLPKDRFSAERLKGVDSTLKIQPAKLEDSAVYLCASSYARGSYEQYFGPGTRLTVT.

The chain is built from TRBV5-6 and TRBJ2-7; unclear D gene. The CDR3 totals 11 residues. Trimming took off 4 bases at V and 6 bases at J, with 8 bases between the two ends. Looked up from germline, CDR1 is SGHDT and CDR2 is YYEEEE. CDR3 in amino acids: CASSGSGEQYF. In DNA, the CDR3 is TGTGCCAGCAGCGGTTCAGGCGAGCAGTACTTC.

The rearrangement joins TRBV6-1 to TRBJ1-2, with D possibly being TRBD1 (6 bases). V shed 1 base and J shed 8 bases, with 14 bases lying between them. The CDR3 has 14 residues. Per germline, CDR1 MNHNS and CDR2 SASEGT. The CDR3 region is CASSEGDTLRGYTF. The CDR3 DNA is TGTGCCAGCAGTGAAGGGGACACCCTACGGGGCTACACCTTC.

This clone was seen repeatedly, ten times or more. The gene calls are TRBV3-1 (or the pseudogene TRBV3-2) and TRBJ1-6; D is possibly TRBD1 (5 bases). Germline V gene data show CDR1 as LGHDT and CDR2 as YNNKEL (reference sequence). This CDR3 region has 20 residues. Trimming cost V 0 bases and J 2 bases, with 20 bases left between them. This CDR3 reads CASSQDRIGGGMAYNSPLHF. The DNA for the CDR3 is TGTGCCAGCAGCCAAGATCGGATCGGGGGAGGTATGGCCTATAATTCACCCCTCCACTTT.

This chain connects TRBV28 to TRBJ2-7; 8 nucleotides match TRBD2. CDR1 and CDR2 (germline): MDHEN, SYDVKM. The CDR3 sequence is 13 residues long. The V gene end was trimmed by 7 bases and the J gene end by 4 bases; junction bases not matched to a gene: 6. DNA of the CDR3: TGTGCCAGCAAAGGGACTAGACCTTACGAGCAGTACTTC. Its protein product is CASKGTRPYEQYF. Supplemented by reference TRBV28 and TRBJ2-7, the full variable domain reads DVKVTQSSRYLVKRTGEKVFLECVQDMDHENMFWYRQDPGLGLRLIYFSYDVKMKEKGDIPEGYSVSREKKERFSLILESASTNQTSMYLCASKGTRPYEQYFGPGTRLTVT.

The table lists this clone with a count of one. V and J are TRBV5-1 and TRBJ2-1; 10 nucleotides align to TRBD2. CDR3 size: 16 residues. Germline V CDR1 and CDR2: SGHRS, YFSETQ. The junction had 12 bases not matched to a gene; V was cut back by 8 bases and J by 4 bases. The CDR3 loop reads CASRESGGAVYNEQFF. CDR3 bases: TGCGCCAGTCGGGAAAGCGGGGGGGCCGTTTACAATGAGCAGTTCTTC.

This clone was recorded a few times. The rearrangement uses TRBV20-1 and TRBJ1-2; a possible D gene is TRBD1 (5 bases). Trimming took off 3 bases at V and 8 bases at J, with 16 bases between the two ends. The CDR3 has 13 amino acids. Germline V gives CDR1 DFQATT, CDR2 SNEGSKA (reference sequence). The CDR3: CSASNPGGEGYTF. DNA of the CDR3: TGCAGTGCTAGTAATCCCGGGGGAGAAGGCTACACCTTC.

The chain carries TRBV27 and TRBJ1-6; unclear D gene. The CDR3 is 14 amino acids. V was shortened by 8 bases and J by 6 bases, with 14 bases between the two germline ends. The germline V gene has CDR1 MNHEY and CDR2 SMNVEV (reference sequence). The CDR3 sequence: CASADGVFNSPLHF. CDR3 in DNA: TGTGCCAGCGCCGACGGGGTATTTAATTCACCCCTCCACTTT.

The chain is built from TRBV6-2 or TRBV6-3 and TRBJ2-2; maybe TRBD2 (6 bases). CDR1 and CDR2 (germline): MNHEY, SVGEGT. This CDR3 has 16 amino acids. V was shortened by 7 bases and J by 2 bases, with 17 bases between the two germline ends. Written as DNA, the CDR3 is TGTGCCAGCACCCCCACCGGGACTCAAAACACCGGGGAGCTGTTTTTT. This gives the protein CASTPTGTQNTGELFF.

The rearrangement uses TRBV7-8 and TRBJ1-5; D is uncertain. This CDR3 comprises 15 residues. Germline values: CDR1 SGHVS, CDR2 FQNEAQ. Trimming stripped 5 bases from V and 0 bases from J, with 11 bases between. CDR3 protein: CASSPRGYSNQPQHF. The CDR3 coding sequence is TGTGCCAGCAGCCCCCGGGGTTATAGCAATCAGCCCCAGCATTTT. Drawing the rest from reference TRBV7-8 and TRBJ1-5, the complete variable domain is GAGVSQSPRYKVAKRGQDVALRCDPISGHVSLFWYQQALGQGPEFLTYFQNEAQLDKSGLPSDRFFAERPEGSVSTLKIQRTQQEDSAVYLCASSPRGYSNQPQHFGDGTRLSIL.

V is TRBV11-3 and J is TRBJ2-1; 9 positions agree with TRBD2. CDR1 and CDR2 (germline): SGHNT, YENEEA. J lost 4 bases, V lost 3 bases, and 4 bases had no gene match. CDR3 length: 15 amino acids. The CDR3: CASSFRLAGYNEQFF. Here the CDR3 DNA reads TGTGCCAGCAGCTTCCGGCTAGCGGGGTACAATGAGCAGTTCTTC.

Turning to this clone: Germline and junction disagree at one end, which may indicate a read error. V is TRBV27 and J is TRBJ1-1; tentative D call: TRBD1 (6 bases). CDR1 and CDR2 from the germline V gene are MNHEY and SMNVEV (reference sequence). The CDR3 has 13 residues. The CDR3 DNA follows: TGTGCCAGCAGGTCTAACCAGGGGTTGGCCAGCAACTTT. This codes for CASRSNQGLASNF.

This chain joins TRBV18 and TRBJ1-2; perhaps TRBD1 as D (6 bases). The CDR3 covers 14 residues. In germline, CDR1 is KGHSH, CDR2 LQKENI. Trimming stripped 0 bases from V and 4 bases from J, with 9 bases between. The CDR3 sequence: CASSPPTGSYGYTF. The CDR3 region has the DNA TGTGCCAGCTCACCACCTACAGGGTCCTATGGCTACACCTTC.

The chain joins TRBV19 to TRBJ1-5; TRBD1 aligns across 7 bases. This CDR3 comprises 13 residues. J gave up 5 bases and V 7 bases, and 5 bases lay outside the gene matches. Germline values: CDR1 LNHDA, CDR2 SQIVND (reference sequence). Written as DNA, the CDR3 is TGTGCCAGTAAAAACAGGGGCGATCAGCCCCAGCATTTT. Protein product: CASKNRGDQPQHF.

The rearrangement uses TRBV3-1 (or the pseudogene TRBV3-2) and TRBJ2-7; D may be TRBD1 (5 bases). V dropped 3 bases and J dropped 5 bases, with 11 bases sitting between them. Germline V gene sequence: CDR1 LGHDT, CDR2 YNNKEL (reference sequence). The CDR3 has 13 residues. The CDR3 bases are TGTGCCAGCAGCCAGGGCAGGGCAGACGAGCAGTACTTC. Protein: CASSQGRADEQYF.

The chain is built from TRBV19 and TRBJ2-7; 8 bases fit TRBD1. V gave up 5 bases and J gave up 6 bases; unmatched junction bases: 9. This CDR3 has 14 residues. Germline V lookup: CDR1 LNHDA, CDR2 SQIVND (reference sequence). The CDR3 region has the DNA TGTGCCAGTAGTGTGACGACAGGGGACTCCGAGCAGTACTTC. Translating gives CASSVTTGDSEQYF.

The rearrangement uses TRBV2 and TRBJ1-2; D gene uncertain. The CDR3 covers 14 residues. Germline-derived CDR1 and CDR2 are SNHLY and FYNNEI. Trimming cost V 7 bases and J 0 bases, with 12 bases left between them. The CDR3 DNA reads TGTGCCAGCACTGACGGGAGAGCTAACTATGGCTACACCTTC. Its protein is CASTDGRANYGYTF.

The chain employs TRBV6-5 and TRBJ1-2; 8 bases fit TRBD1. Per germline, CDR1 MNHEY and CDR2 SVGAGI. This CDR3 contains 12 residues. J lost 4 bases, V lost 5 bases, and 0 bases had no gene match. The CDR3 here is CASSTGGYGYTF. For the CDR3, the DNA is TGTGCCAGCAGTACAGGGGGCTATGGCTACACCTTC.

J is TRBJ2-7 and V is TRBV7-2; 7 nucleotides match TRBD2. CDR3 size: 15 residues. From germline, CDR1 is SGHTA and CDR2 FQGNSA. Trimming removed 5 bases from V and 4 bases from J; junction bases left unmatched: 11. The CDR3 region is CASSLSPSGSYEQYF. The DNA for the CDR3 is TGTGCCAGCAGCCTGAGCCCTAGCGGTTCATACGAGCAGTACTTC.